A single sample gave rise to the 3 T cell receptor beta chains below, sequenced in a study of cytomegalovirus exposure and HLA in healthy donors. Profiling relied on immunoSEQ multiplex PCR, and the TCRdb table lists in-frame clones only, not all of them. The sample carries some 160,000 clones, about 89% recorded once. The specimen was PBMCs. The source of these receptors is a man between 18 and 29 years old in good health and CMV-seronegative.

J is TRBJ2-5 and V is TRBV2, with 10 positions matching TRBD2. The CDR3 spans 15 residues. Unmatched junction bases numbered 6, after V lost 3 bases and J lost 5 bases. Germline V gives CDR1 SNHLY, CDR2 FYNNEI. Here the CDR3 DNA reads TGTGCCAGCAGTGACCAGCGGGGGGGCATGGAGACCCAGTACTTC. It encodes CASSDQRGGMETQYF.

The rearrangement links TRBV11-2 to TRBJ2-5; a weak D match, TRBD1 (6 bases). Germline CDR1 and CDR2: SGHAT and FQNNGV. This CDR3 spans 14 amino acids. The germline V and J ends were trimmed by 7 bases and 2 bases, with 14 bases remaining between them. The CDR3 region is CASNEWGQQETQYF. DNA of the CDR3: TGTGCCAGCAACGAGTGGGGACAACAAGAGACCCAGTACTTC. Variable domain in full (rest from reference TRBV11-2 and TRBJ2-5): EAGVAQSPRYKIIEKRQSVAFWCNPISGHATLYWYQQILGQGPKLLIQFQNNGVVDDSQLPKDRFSAERLKGVDSTLKIQPAKLEDSAVYLCASNEWGQQETQYFGPGTRLLVL.

This chain links TRBV12-5 with TRBJ1-2, with D possibly TRBD1 on 6 matching bases. This CDR3 has 16 amino acids. Trimming removed 1 base at V and 4 bases at J, with 16 bases between. The germline gives CDR1 LGHNT, CDR2 FRNRAP. The chain's CDR3 is CASGLGTGSGAYGYTF. The DNA of the CDR3 is TGTGCTAGTGGTTTGGGTACAGGGTCGGGCGCCTATGGCTACACCTTC. The full variable domain, its missing parts supplied by reference TRBV12-5 and TRBJ1-2, is DARVTQTPRHKVTEMGQEVTMRCQPILGHNTVFWYRQTMMQGLELLAYFRNRAPLDDSGMPKDRFSAEMPDATLATLKIQPSEPRDSAVYFCASGLGTGSGAYGYTFGSGTRLTVV.